The 9 T cell receptor beta chains presented below share a single source sample, sequenced in a study of technical replicates of blood from several donors. The table came from immunoSEQ multiplex PCR; TCRdb's copy has only in-frame clones and leaves some out. The sample holds roughly 81,000 clones, around 86% seen once. Sequenced input: PBMCs. The source is a human donor in good health. Some clones in this sample may be carry-over from other donors' samples.

V and J are TRBV6-1 and TRBJ1-2; 9 bases map to TRBD1. V trimming: 4 bases; J trimming: 8 bases; junction bases outside the gene matches: 5. This CDR3 region has 13 residues. Germline V CDR1 and CDR2: MNHNS, SASEGT. CDR3 in amino acids: CASSVGQGLGYTF. CDR3 DNA sequence: TGTGCCAGCAGTGTAGGACAGGGGCTGGGCTACACCTTC.

This clone showed up just a few times. The rearrangement links TRBV19 to TRBJ2-7; 7 bases line up with TRBD2. The germline CDR1 and CDR2 sequences are LNHDA and SQIVND (reference sequence). This CDR3 is built from 15 residues. V shed 4 bases, J shed 0 bases, and the junction held 6 bases outside the gene matches. This CDR3 is CASSKSGMGSYEQYF. The CDR3 region has the DNA TGTGCCAGTAGTAAGAGCGGGATGGGCTCCTACGAGCAGTACTTC. Full variable domain (outside the CDR3, taken from reference TRBV19 and TRBJ2-7): DGGITQSPKYLFRKEGQNVTLSCEQNLNHDAMYWYRQDPGQGLRLIYYSQIVNDFQKGDIAEGYSVSREKKESFPLTVTSAQKNPTAFYLCASSKSGMGSYEQYFGPGTRLTVT.

In this sample, this clone turned up once. The chain carries TRBV7-2 and TRBJ1-5; D is perhaps TRBD1 (5 bases). V shed 0 bases and J shed 6 bases, with 12 bases lying between them. Germline V lookup: CDR1 SGHTA, CDR2 FQGNSA. The CDR3 runs to 15 residues. CDR3 DNA: TGTGCCAGCAGCTTAGCGGGGGGGTTAGCTCAGCCCCAGCATTTT. Protein: CASSLAGGLAQPQHF.

The genes are TRBV21-1 and TRBJ2-2; the DNA was not compared with TRBD1, the D call given in the table. TRBV21-1 counts as a pseudogene. CDR3 length: 18 amino acids. The CDR3 is CASSKPPESRGQSGELFF. As DNA, the CDR3 is TGTGCCAGCAGCAAACCGCCGGAAAGCAGGGGGCAATCTGGGGAGCTGTTTTTT.

The chain joins TRBV5-1 to TRBJ2-7, with D unclear. Trimming took off 5 bases at V and 1 base at J, with 16 bases between the two ends. Per germline, CDR1 SGHRS and CDR2 YFSETQ. The CDR3 is 15 residues long. CDR3: CASRPSVELSYEQYF. CDR3 in DNA: TGCGCCAGCAGACCTTCTGTAGAACTATCCTACGAGCAGTACTTC.

The chain employs TRBV6-1 and TRBJ1-5; D is undetermined. V was clipped by 7 bases and J by 4 bases, with 17 bases between them. The CDR3 runs to 15 residues. Germline V CDR1 and CDR2: MNHNS, SASEGT. CDR3 nucleotides: TGTGCCAGCATACCCCTGGCCGGGGAGAATCAGCCCCAGCATTTT. It codes for CASIPLAGENQPQHF.

This chain joins TRBV27 and TRBJ2-3, with TRBD2 matching over 10 bases. Looked up from germline, CDR1 is MNHEY and CDR2 is SMNVEV (reference sequence). The CDR3 totals 15 residues. Trimming took 2 bases from V and 7 from J; bases not matched to a gene: 6. This chain's CDR3 is CASSLTLAGPYTQYF. CDR3 nucleotide sequence: TGTGCCAGCAGTTTAACACTAGCGGGGCCGTATACGCAGTATTTT.

This CDR3 reads CASSQGAAGELFF. CDR3 nucleotide sequence: TGTGCCAGCAGCCAAGGGGCGGCCGGGGAGCTGTTTTTT. The chain has TRBV7-3 and TRBJ2-2, with TRBD1 as a possible D gene (5 bases). The CDR3 spans 13 residues. The ends were cut back, 5 bases at V and 6 bases at J, with 10 bases in the middle. Germline V gene sequence: CDR1 SGHTA, CDR2 FQGTGA.

This chain uses TRBV5-6 with TRBJ2-7; TRBD1 might be the D (5 bases). V was trimmed by 2 bases and J by 6 bases, leaving 9 bases between them. In germline, CDR1 is SGHDT, CDR2 YYEEEE. This CDR3 comprises 12 residues. CDR3 nucleotide sequence: TGTGCCAGCAGCTTCCGCAGGGCCGAGCAGTACTTC. Its translation is CASSFRRAEQYF.